This TCR beta chain was sequenced during a study of breast tumors, draining lymph nodes, adjacent tissues. Axillary draining lymph nodes of breast cancer patients supplied the node samples. From germline, CDR1 is SGHVS and CDR2 FQNEAQ. This CDR3 contains 14 residues. The germline V and J ends were trimmed by 1 base and 11 bases, with 15 bases remaining between them. TCRdb re-derived calls from the multiplex PCR reads in MiXCR, one entry per CDR3 protein. The data show fewer than 90,000 distinct CDR3 sequences, around 28% seen once. This clonotype showed up many times. The sample was axillary lymph node tissue. The receptor was derived from a female donor with breast cancer. Some clones in this sample may be carry-over from other donors' samples. J is TRBJ2-1 and V is TRBV7-8; D might be TRBD2 (5 bases). CDR3 loop: CASSLGLAGGKQFF. In nucleotides, the CDR3 is TGTGCCAGCAGCTTAGGGTTGGCGGGCGGAAAGCAGTTCTTC.